In this sample, the clone carrying this T cell receptor (beta chain) turned up a few times. Its antigen is as yet unknown. The data were obtained in a study of T cell responses to AZD1222 COVID-19 vaccine. Study information: The analysis combined second doses at about 4 or about 12 weeks. Study-wide findings and caveats: With two AZD1222 doses given, Spike-specific TCR breadth and depth both rose. Regions 160-218 and 743-854 dominated among vaccine-associated CD4 TCRs spanning spike. Nearly half of spike-specific TCRs reportedly target unmutated variant regions.

Assay used: immunoSEQ multiplex PCR; TCRdb lists only in-frame clones, some missing. In the table there are around 190,000 clones, roughly 92% of which are singletons. This sample comprised peripheral blood, obtained on day 0 of AZD1222 vaccination. The TCR was taken from an adult in good health.

The CDR3 DNA is TGTGCCAGTAGTATAGATCTCAGGACAGGGGAATACTACACCTTC. It specifies CASSIDLRTGEYYTF. This chain links TRBV19 with TRBJ1-2; 9 nucleotides line up with TRBD1. Germline V gene sequence: CDR1 LNHDA, CDR2 SQIVND (reference sequence). This CDR3 has 15 residues. Trimming took 0 bases from V and 10 from J; bases not matched to a gene: 9.